This is a list of T cell receptor beta chains from one sample in a study of cytomegalovirus exposure and HLA in healthy donors. The repertoire was sequenced with immunoSEQ multiplex PCR; TCRdb's copy has only in-frame clones and lacks some. The sample holds fewer than 110,000 clones, under 85% seen once. Material: PBMCs. The receptors originated from a woman aged 35 to 49 in good health and CMV-seronegative. The CDR3 runs from the conserved cysteine through the conserved F or W. D genes are given only for firm matches. Only some rows state a clone size, as once, few, many or a class for expanded clones.

j_call | v_call | d_call | clone_size | cdr3_aa | cdr3_nt
TRBJ2-1 | TRBV5-1 | TRBD2 | - | CASSAGLAGDYNEQFF | TGCGCCAGCAGCGCGGGACTAGCGGGGGACTACAATGAGCAGTTCTTC
TRBJ1-2 | TRBV7-2 | - | - | CASSNNQGLGGYTF | TGTGCCAGCAGCAATAACCAGGGGCTGGGTGGCTACACCTTC
TRBJ2-7 | TRBV11-2 | TRBD1 | - | CASSNHRDRGGEQYF | TGTGCCAGCAGCAATCACCGGGACAGGGGAGGCGAGCAGTACTTC
TRBJ2-7 | TRBV6-6 | - | - | CASGGGVRSYEQYF | TGTGCCAGCGGAGGGGGGGTGCGATCCTACGAGCAGTACTTC
TRBJ2-1 | TRBV25-1 | - | - | CASSEGTRFGNEQFF | TGTGCCAGCAGTGAGGGGACAAGGTTCGGCAATGAGCAGTTCTTC
TRBJ1-5 | TRBV6-1 | - | - | CASSEVVPTRGREPQHF | TGTGCCAGCAGTGAAGTAGTACCAACACGGGGTAGGGAGCCCCAGCATTTT
TRBJ2-2 | TRBV7-9 | TRBD2 | - | CSSSLLAGGSTGELFF | TGTTCCAGCAGCTTGCTCGCGGGGGGCTCCACCGGGGAGCTGTTTTTT
TRBJ2-7 | TRBV6-1 | - | - | CASSLLGGSYEQYF | TGTGCCAGCAGCCTACTAGGAGGGTCCTACGAGCAGTACTTC
TRBJ2-5 | TRBV6-6 | - | once | CASSRLGGAETQYF | TGTGCCAGCAGTCGACTGGGGGGAGCGGAGACCCAGTACTTC
TRBJ2-7 | TRBV11-3 | - | - | CASSLDSGQYF | TGTGCCAGCAGCTTAGACAGTGGGCAGTACTTC
TRBJ2-3 | TRBV4-3 | TRBD2 | - | CASSLLAGGNTDTQYF | TGCGCCAGCAGCCTACTAGCGGGGGGAAACACAGATACGCAGTATTTT
TRBJ1-6 | TRBV6-4 | - | once | CASSLQADSPLHF | TGTGCCAGCTCCCTTCAGGCAGATTCACCCCTCCACTTT
TRBJ1-6 | TRBV14 | TRBD1 | - | CASSPLDRGLNSPLHF | TGTGCCAGCAGCCCACTGGACAGGGGACTAAATTCACCCCTCCACTTT
TRBJ2-7 | TRBV7-9 | TRBD1 | - | CASSYSGQGRAYEQYF | TGTGCCAGCAGCTATTCCGGACAGGGGAGAGCCTACGAGCAGTACTTC
TRBJ2-7 | TRBV5-1 | TRBD1 | - | CASSLSSDRGHEQYF | TGCGCCAGCAGCTTGTCCTCGGACAGGGGCCACGAGCAGTACTTC
TRBJ1-4 | TRBV4-3 | - | - | CASSQDVTGTGATNEKLFF | TGCGCCAGCAGCCAAGATGTAACAGGGACCGGGGCAACTAATGAAAAACTGTTTTTT
TRBJ1-4 | TRBV7-2 | - | - | CASSLPLGGNEKLFF | TGTGCCAGCTCACTTCCACTGGGGGGGAATGAAAAACTGTTTTTT
TRBJ2-1 | TRBV7-3 | TRBD2 | - | CASSPPGLAEYNEQFF | TGTGCCAGCAGCCCACCGGGACTAGCGGAATACAATGAGCAGTTCTTC
TRBJ1-1 | TRBV27 | TRBD1 | once | CASSLLGGGTEAFF | TGTGCCAGCAGTTTATTAGGGGGCGGGACTGAAGCTTTCTTT
TRBJ1-2 | TRBV10-3 | TRBD1 | - | CAITGGDGYTF | TGTGCCATAACAGGGGGGGATGGCTACACCTTC
TRBJ2-5 | TRBV7-6 | - | - | CASSPLYRAQETQYF | TGTGCCAGCAGCCCTCTATACAGGGCACAAGAGACCCAGTACTTC
TRBJ2-7 | TRBV5-6 | TRBD2 | - | CASSFLGGDEQYF | TGTGCCAGCAGCTTTTTGGGGGGGGACGAGCAGTACTTC
TRBJ1-3 | TRBV5-1 | - | - | CASSSGGRAGGNTIYF | TGCGCCAGCAGCTCCGGAGGGAGAGCAGGTGGAAACACCATATATTTT
TRBJ2-3 | TRBV30 | - | - | CAWRRNFLRDTQYF | TGTGCCTGGAGGAGGAACTTTTTAAGAGATACGCAGTATTTT
TRBJ1-5 | TRBV6-6 | - | - | CASSYPGNQPQHF | TGTGCCAGCAGCTACCCCGGTAACCAGCCCCAGCATTTT